This T cell receptor beta chain was identified in a study of blood T cells in healthy people across ages. The use of a sample-barcoded 5' primer and a J-beta primer mix characterized a second PCR of roughly 6 to 11 cycles. MiXCR was run by TCRdb on the 5' RACE reads, yielding one entry per CDR3 protein. The repertoire holds roughly 1,500,000 distinct CDR3 sequences, around 39% seen once, with less than 8% in the top ten. A remark on this clonotype: Its antigen is unidentified.

Germline V gene data show CDR1 as SGHDN and CDR2 as FVKESK. Trimming cost V 4 bases and J 3 bases, with 13 bases left between them. CDR3 size: 16 residues. Study results and limitations: Older age went with lower TCR beta diversity per million T cells, in a roughly linear way. The authors considered diversity estimates from one million T cells to be underestimates. The study found TCR beta diversity correlated strongly with naive T cell percentage.

The sequenced sample consisted of blood. The TCR sequence derives from a woman aged 18-35 years in good health. The chain combines TRBV14 with TRBJ1-6, with D perhaps TRBD1 (6 bases). CDR3 DNA: TGTGCCAGCAGCCCGCGGGGGCGGAACTATAATTCACCCCTCCACTTT. Protein product: CASSPRGRNYNSPLHF.